One sample yielded the 18 T cell receptor beta chains listed below, sequenced in a study of vaccination effects on CD4 cells after COVID-19. Method: immunoSEQ multiplex PCR; TCRdb's copy keeps in-frame clones and lacks some. Of around 66,000 clones in the sample, over 70% were seen once. Using viral peptide pools, the ViraFEST assay grew out antigen-specific CD4+ T cells prior to sequencing. CD4+ T cells were isolated after around 10 days of culture. Vaccine recipients lacked prior SARS-CoV-2 infection and had negative nucleocapsid antibodies. Their antigen targets remain unknown. The sample in question was CD4+ T cells from PBMCs cultured with HCoV-OC43 spike peptides, obtained before COVID-19 vaccination. Specified subset: HCoV-OC43 spike overlapping peptide pool stimulation. Receptor source: a human donor who received a COVID-19 vaccine.

This sequence joins TRBV25-1 and TRBJ2-3; a possible D gene is TRBD1 (6 bases). Germline V lookup: CDR1 MGHDK, CDR2 SYGVNS. Trimming left V 8 bases short and J 8 bases short, with 20 bases between. CDR3 length: 14 amino acids. The CDR3 reads CASRPYGQISTQYF. CDR3 DNA sequence: TGTGCCAGCCGACCCTACGGACAGATCTCTACGCAGTATTTT.

The J gene is TRBJ1-2, the V gene TRBV19; 7 positions agree with TRBD1. Trimming took 4 bases from V and 7 from J; bases not matched to a gene: 6. Germline values: CDR1 LNHDA, CDR2 SQIVND (reference sequence). The CDR3 runs to 13 residues. CDR3 residues: CASSTRTGSGYTF. As DNA, the CDR3 is TGTGCCAGTAGTACCCGGACAGGAAGTGGCTACACCTTC.

The chain joins TRBV3-1 (or the pseudogene TRBV3-2) to TRBJ2-3; D is undetermined. The germline gives CDR1 LGHDT, CDR2 YNNKEL (reference sequence). This CDR3 has 12 residues. Trimming pared 9 bases from V and 5 bases from J, leaving 12 bases between. Written as DNA, the CDR3 is TGTGCCAGGCCCAAGGGTGGAGATACGCAGTATTTT. It translates to CARPKGGDTQYF.

This chain joins TRBV5-6 and TRBJ2-7; 7 nucleotides line up with TRBD1. CDR3 length equals 16 residues. CDR1 and CDR2 (germline): SGHDT, YYEEEE. J lost 4 bases, V lost 4 bases, and 14 bases had no gene match. CDR3 sequence reads: CASSRDPGQRPYEQYV. The CDR3 DNA follows: TGTGCCAGCAGCCGAGATCCGGGACAGAGACCATACGAGCAGTACGTC.

This clone occurred a few times. The rearrangement uses TRBV5-1 and TRBJ2-1; 8 positions agree with TRBD2. Germline trimming cut 5 bases from V and 8 bases from J; bases unmatched to any gene: 12. Germline CDR1 is SGHRS and CDR2 is YFSETQ. The CDR3 runs to 15 residues. As DNA, the CDR3 is TGCGCCAGCAGTCTCCTCGGGGGGGGCGAGGATGAGCAGTTCTTC. It codes for CASSLLGGGEDEQFF.

The table lists this clone with a count of one. This chain joins TRBV28 and TRBJ1-1, with 8 nucleotides matching TRBD1. The CDR3 totals 15 residues. The V segment lost 6 bases and the J segment 4 bases; nucleotides outside the gene matches: 10. CDR1 MDHEN and CDR2 SYDVKM come from the germline V gene. The CDR3 DNA sequence: TGTGCCAGCAGGGGGATCGGACAGGGAGGCACTGAAGCTTTCTTT. Protein: CASRGIGQGGTEAFF.

The CDR3: CASSRNRWQRGDSYGYTF. Here the CDR3 DNA reads TGTGCCAGCAGCCGTAATCGGTGGCAACGGGGGGATAGCTATGGCTACACCTTC. The chain carries TRBV7-2 and TRBJ1-2; possibly TRBD1 for D (5 bases). V dropped 5 bases and J dropped 4 bases, with 26 bases sitting between them. This CDR3 contains 18 residues. Germline values: CDR1 SGHTA, CDR2 FQGNSA.

This clone was observed a handful of times. The chain combines TRBV2 with TRBJ1-3; unclear D gene. This CDR3 spans 15 amino acids. Germline V gene sequence: CDR1 SNHLY, CDR2 FYNNEI. Between the trimmed V and J ends, which lost 6 bases and 0 bases, there was a span of 12 bases. CDR3 coding DNA: TGTGCCAGCAGGACTGTGGATCACTCTGGAAACACCATATATTTT. Residues: CASRTVDHSGNTIYF.

This chain joins TRBV6-6 and TRBJ1-5; the D gene is possibly TRBD1 (6 bases). CDR1 and CDR2 (germline): MNHNY, SVGAGI (reference sequence). Trimming left V 2 bases short and J 2 bases short, with 13 bases between. The CDR3 covers 16 residues. The CDR3 loop reads CASSYQGRRGNQPQHF. For the CDR3, the DNA is TGTGCCAGCAGTTACCAGGGGCGACGGGGCAATCAGCCCCAGCATTTT.

The chain is built from TRBV3-1 (or the pseudogene TRBV3-2) and TRBJ2-2; no definite D call. Trimming pared 1 base from V and 0 bases from J, leaving 9 bases between. Germline values: CDR1 LGHDT, CDR2 YNNKEL (reference sequence). The CDR3 loop spans 16 amino acids. This CDR3 is CASSQGVPANTGELFF. In DNA, the CDR3 is TGTGCCAGCAGCCAAGGGGTCCCTGCGAACACCGGGGAGCTGTTTTTT.

The chain is built from TRBV27 and TRBJ1-1; the D gene is possibly TRBD1 (6 bases). V dropped 5 bases and J dropped 1 base, with 11 bases sitting between them. The CDR3 contains 14 residues. Germline V CDR1 and CDR2: MNHEY, SMNVEV (reference sequence). CDR3 sequence reads: CASSKDSWNTEAFF. DNA for the CDR3: TGTGCCAGCAGTAAGGACAGTTGGAACACTGAAGCTTTCTTT.

This clone came up once. The rearrangement uses TRBV5-1 and TRBJ2-3, with TRBD2 matching over 9 bases. V was pared by 4 bases and J by 0 bases, with 6 bases of the junction left unmatched. Germline loops: CDR1 SGHRS, CDR2 YFSETQ. The CDR3 is 16 amino acids. The CDR3 spells CASSATSGASTDTQYF. The DNA for the CDR3 is TGCGCCAGCAGCGCGACTAGCGGAGCTAGCACAGATACGCAGTATTTT.

The chain combines TRBV12-3 or TRBV12-4 with TRBJ2-3, with D uncertain. The V gene lost 2 bases and the J gene lost 4 bases, with 7 bases spanning the gap. CDR3 length: 13 amino acids. The CDR3 sequence is CASSLRQADTQYF. The CDR3 bases are TGTGCCAGCAGTTTAAGGCAGGCAGATACGCAGTATTTT.

CDR3 nucleotide sequence: TGCGCCAGCAGCTTCGGTTCAGTAACAGATACGCAGTATTTT. Amino acids: CASSFGSVTDTQYF. This chain connects TRBV5-1 to TRBJ2-3, with D hard to call. The CDR3 is 14 residues long. V gave up 2 bases and J gave up 3 bases, with 10 bases separating them. Germline V gene sequence: CDR1 SGHRS, CDR2 YFSETQ.

The rearrangement links TRBV5-4 to TRBJ1-5; 10 nucleotides line up with TRBD1. CDR1 is SGHNT and CDR2 is YYREEE in the germline V gene (reference sequence). The CDR3 consists of 15 residues. V dropped 3 bases and J dropped 7; count of bases not matched to a gene: 7. In DNA form, the CDR3 reads TGTGCCAGCAGCTCTACCGGGACAGGGGAACAGCCCCAGCATTTT. Translated: CASSSTGTGEQPQHF. The entire variable domain, with the rest obtained from reference TRBV5-4 and TRBJ1-5, is as follows: ETGVTQSPTHLIKTRGQQVTLRCSSQSGHNTVSWYQQALGQGPQFIFQYYREEENGRGNFPPRFSGLQFPNYSSELNVNALELDDSALYLCASSSTGTGEQPQHFGDGTRLSIL.

The chain uses TRBV11-3 and TRBJ2-3, with 10 bases identical to TRBD1. Per germline, CDR1 SGHNT and CDR2 YENEEA. The length of the CDR3 is 16 residues. Germline trimming cut 1 base from V and 5 bases from J; bases unmatched to any gene: 6. In nucleotides, the CDR3 is TGTGCCAGCAGCTTAGGGGCGACAGGGGGCTTAGATACGCAGTATTTT. This encodes CASSLGATGGLDTQYF.

This clone appeared a few times. The chain couples TRBV7-9 to TRBJ2-3; unclear D gene. V was pared by 2 bases and J by 1 base, with 10 bases between. Looked up from germline, CDR1 is SEHNR and CDR2 is FQNEAQ (reference sequence). CDR3 length: 15 residues. The CDR3 loop reads CASSLTLTGTDTQYF. As DNA, the CDR3 is TGTGCCAGCAGCTTAACTCTCACTGGCACAGATACGCAGTATTTT.

This clone was found a few times. The chain's CDR3 is CASSPSYYNEQFF. The CDR3 DNA sequence: TGTGCCAGCTCACCCTCCTACTACAATGAGCAGTTCTTC. The chain has TRBV18 and TRBJ2-1; D gene ambiguous. V was clipped by 3 bases and J by 3 bases, with 6 bases between them. There are 13 residues in the CDR3. Germline CDR1 and CDR2: KGHSH and LQKENI.